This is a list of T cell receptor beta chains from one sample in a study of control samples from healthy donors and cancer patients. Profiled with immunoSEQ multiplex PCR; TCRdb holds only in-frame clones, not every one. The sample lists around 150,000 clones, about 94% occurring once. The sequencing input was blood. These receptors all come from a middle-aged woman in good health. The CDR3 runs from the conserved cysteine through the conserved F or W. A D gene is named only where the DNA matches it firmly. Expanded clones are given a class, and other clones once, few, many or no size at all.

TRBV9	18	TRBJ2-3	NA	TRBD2	TGTGCCAGCAGCGTAGAAGGACTAGCGGGCCTGAGCACAGATACGCAGTATTTT	CASSVEGLAGLSTDTQYF
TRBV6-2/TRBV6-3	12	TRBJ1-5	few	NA	TGTGCCAGCAGTCTCCTGGGGAGGCCCCAGCATTTT	CASSLLGRPQHF
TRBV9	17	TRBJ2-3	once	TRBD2	TGTGCCAGCAGCGTAGATTTGCGGGGGGGCCTCACAGATACGCAGTATTTT	CASSVDLRGGLTDTQYF
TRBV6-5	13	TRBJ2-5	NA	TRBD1	TGTGCCAGCACCCGCGGGACAGGGGAGACCCAGTACTTC	CASTRGTGETQYF
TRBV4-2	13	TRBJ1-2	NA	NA	TGTGCCAGCAGCCCCAGGGATGACTATGGCTACACCTTC	CASSPRDDYGYTF
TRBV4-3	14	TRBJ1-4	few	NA	TGCGCCAGCAGCCAGAGCATTAGCGATGAAAAACTGTTTTTT	CASSQSISDEKLFF
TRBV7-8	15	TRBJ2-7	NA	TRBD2	TGTGCCAGCAGCAGAGGACTAGCGGGATCCCCGGAGCAGTACTTC	CASSRGLAGSPEQYF
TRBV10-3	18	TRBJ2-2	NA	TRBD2	TGTGCCGTTCTGCCGGGACTAGCGGGGGGTTCAGACACCGGGGAGCTGTTTTTT	CAVLPGLAGGSDTGELFF
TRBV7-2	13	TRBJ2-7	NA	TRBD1	TGTGCCAGCAGCTTAACAGGGGCCTACGAGCAGTACTTC	CASSLTGAYEQYF
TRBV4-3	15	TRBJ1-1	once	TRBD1	TGCGCCAGCAGCCAAGTTTATAACAGGGGTACTGAAGCTTTCTTT	CASSQVYNRGTEAFF
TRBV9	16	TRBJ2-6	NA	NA	TGTGCCAGCAGCGTAGGGACAATAGCTGGGGCCAACGTCCTGACTTTC	CASSVGTIAGANVLTF
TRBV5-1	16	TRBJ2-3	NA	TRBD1	TGCGCCAGCAGCGGGTTACAGGGGGCAAACACAGATACGCAGTATTTT	CASSGLQGANTDTQYF
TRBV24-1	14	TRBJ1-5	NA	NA	TGTGCCACCAGTGAACCCGGACAGAATCAGCCCCAGCATTTT	CATSEPGQNQPQHF
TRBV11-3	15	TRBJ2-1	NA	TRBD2	TGTGCCAGCAGCCTTAGCGGGAGCTCCTACAATGAGCAGTTCTTC	CASSLSGSSYNEQFF
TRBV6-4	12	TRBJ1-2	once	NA	TGTGCCAGCAGTGATGGGAGCTATGGCTACACCTTC	CASSDGSYGYTF
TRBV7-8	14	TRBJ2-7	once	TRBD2	TGTGCCAGCAGCTTCCCCGGGGGGGGGTACGAGCAGTACTTC	CASSFPGGGYEQYF
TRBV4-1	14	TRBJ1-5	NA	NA	TGCGCCAGCAGCCAGAGGGGGGGCCATCAGCCCCAGCATTTT	CASSQRGGHQPQHF
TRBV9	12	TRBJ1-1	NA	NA	TGTGCCAGCAGCGTAGTCAACACTGAAGCTTTCTTT	CASSVVNTEAFF
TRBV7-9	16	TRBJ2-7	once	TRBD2	TGTGCCAGCAGCAATACGGTGCGGGGGGGATCCTACGAGCAGTACTTC	CASSNTVRGGSYEQYF
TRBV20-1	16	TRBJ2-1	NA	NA	TGCAGTGCTAGTGACAACCGGGACCACTCCTACAATGAGCAGTTCTTC	CSASDNRDHSYNEQFF
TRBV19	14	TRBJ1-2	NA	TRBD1	TGTGCCAGTAGGGGGACAGGGGAAATCTATGGCTACACCTTC	CASRGTGEIYGYTF
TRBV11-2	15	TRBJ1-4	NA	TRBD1	TGTGCCAGCAGCCTCTCGACAGGGACTAATGAAAAACTGTTTTTT	CASSLSTGTNEKLFF
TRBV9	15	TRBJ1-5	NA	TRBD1	TGTGCCAGCAGCGTATCGGGACAGGCCAATCAGCCCCAGCATTTT	CASSVSGQANQPQHF
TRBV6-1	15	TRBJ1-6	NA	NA	TGTGCCAGCAGTGAATTTAGCTCCTATAATTCACCCCTCCACTTT	CASSEFSSYNSPLHF
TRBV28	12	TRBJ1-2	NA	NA	TGTGCCAGCAGTTTGGTCGGCCATGGCTACACCTTC	CASSLVGHGYTF
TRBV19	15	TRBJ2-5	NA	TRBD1	TGTGCCAGTAGTATGGGGACAGGGTGGGGCGAGACCCAGTACTTC	CASSMGTGWGETQYF